This entry lists 14 T cell receptor beta chains sequenced from one sample in a study of CD8 T cells in ankylosing spondylitis. TCRdb used MiXCR to reprocess the 5' RACE reads, holding one entry per CDR3 protein. The table shows roughly 150,000 distinct CDR3 sequences, with approximately 7.3% occurring only once. Material for sequencing was blood, either unsorted or a sorted T cell fraction (not recorded which). The source is a female donor with ankylosing spondylitis or in good health (not recorded which).

This clonotype was seen repeatedly, ten times or more. The CDR3 region is CASSEWVVGDNTEAFF. In DNA, the CDR3 is TGTGCCAGCAGTGAATGGGTGGTAGGTGATAACACTGAAGCTTTCTTT. J is TRBJ1-1 and V is TRBV6-1, with D hard to call. The CDR3 length is 16 residues. Germline V gene sequence: CDR1 MNHNS, CDR2 SASEGT. Trimming cost V 2 bases and J 2 bases, with 15 bases left between them.

In its sample, this clonotype was seen many times. The CDR3: CASRAGQAGSTEAFF. DNA for the CDR3: TGTGCCAGTAGGGCTGGACAGGCGGGGAGCACTGAAGCTTTCTTT. The rearrangement joins TRBV19 to TRBJ1-1; TRBD1 matches at 7 bases. The CDR3 consists of 15 residues. The germline CDR1 and CDR2 sequences are LNHDA and SQIVND (reference sequence). V gave up 6 bases and J gave up 4 bases; unmatched junction bases: 11.

This clonotype was observed at least ten times. This chain links TRBV28 with TRBJ2-3; 13 positions match TRBD2. Trimming removed 2 bases from V and 8 bases from J; junction bases left unmatched: 7. CDR1 is MDHEN and CDR2 is SYDVKM in the germline V gene. The CDR3 sequence is 16 residues long. The CDR3 here is CASSLPRLAGGRTQYF. CDR3 nucleotides: TGTGCCAGCAGTTTACCCAGACTAGCGGGGGGACGTACGCAGTATTTT.

This clonotype was counted many times. The rearrangement joins TRBV20-1 to TRBJ2-2; D not resolved. Deletions cut 5 bases from V and 7 bases from J, with 8 bases between. This CDR3 is built from 11 residues. CDR1 is DFQATT, CDR2 SNEGSKA, per germline (reference sequence). The CDR3 bases are TGCAGTGCTTCCCAAGGCGGGGAGCTGTTTTTT. Its translation: CSASQGGELFF.

This clonotype occurred many times. The chain couples TRBV10-3 to TRBJ2-1; 8 bases are shared with TRBD2. The CDR3 has 15 amino acids. V lost 7 bases, J lost 5 bases, and 10 bases stayed unmatched. CDR1 ENHRY and CDR2 SYGVKD come from the germline V gene. The CDR3 region is CAINFAGGVNNEQFF. In nucleotides, the CDR3 is TGTGCCATCAATTTCGCGGGGGGTGTGAACAATGAGCAGTTCTTC.

This clonotype was seen only a few times. In DNA, the CDR3 is TGTGCCAGCAGTGACTCCCCGACAGGGGGCTCAGGAGGCTACACCTTC. Its protein is CASSDSPTGGSGGYTF. The chain recombines TRBV6-4 with TRBJ1-2; 10 positions match TRBD1. With 0 bases clipped from V and 8 bases from J, the junction kept 9 bases outside the gene matches. CDR3 length: 16 amino acids. Germline V gene data show CDR1 as MRHNA and CDR2 as SNTAGT.

The sample holds many counts of this clonotype. V and J are TRBV12-3 or TRBV12-4 and TRBJ2-5; 9 bases agree with TRBD2. Losses at the gene ends were 1 base for V and 2 bases for J; bases not matched to a gene: 5. The CDR3 runs to 16 residues. For the CDR3, the DNA is TGTGCCAGCAGTTTAGTCGTAGCGGGGGATCAAGAGACCCAGTACTTC. Encoded protein: CASSLVVAGDQETQYF.

At least ten counts were recorded for this clonotype. The chain recombines TRBV4-1 with TRBJ1-4; the D gene is possibly TRBD1 (5 bases). The germline V gene has CDR1 MGHRA and CDR2 YSYEKL. The CDR3 totals 13 residues. Trimming removed 0 bases at V and 14 bases at J, with 13 bases between. The CDR3, as DNA: TGCGCCAGCAGCCAAGAAGGGGTTGCCAGGCTGTTTTTT. It translates to CASSQEGVARLFF.

This clonotype was counted at least ten times. The chain carries TRBV5-1 and TRBJ1-5; TRBD1 might be the D (5 bases). Germline CDR1 is SGHRS and CDR2 is YFSETQ. The CDR3 totals 16 residues. Trimming took 0 bases from V and 4 from J, leaving 14 bases between them. In nucleotides, the CDR3 is TGCGCCAGCAGCTTGGGGGAGGGACTGGGAAATCAGCCCCAGCATTTT. This gives the protein CASSLGEGLGNQPQHF.

This sequence joins TRBV28 and TRBJ1-1; a weak D match, TRBD1 (5 bases). CDR1 is MDHEN and CDR2 is SYDVKM in the germline V gene. There are 23 residues in the CDR3. With 5 bases removed from V and 0 bases from J, the gap between germline ends came to 37 bases. Written as DNA, the CDR3 is TGTGCCAGCAGTCTCTACCAAGCGGGGGACCTTGACCCCTGTCACTGTGTGAACACTGAAGCTTTCTTT. Translating it yields CASSLYQAGDLDPCHCVNTEAFF.

Many counts were recorded for this clonotype. The genes are TRBV10-3 and TRBJ2-7; D unresolved. V dropped 3 bases and J dropped 4 bases, with 13 bases sitting between them. The CDR3 is 14 residues long. Germline CDR1 is ENHRY and CDR2 is SYGVKD. CDR3 loop: CAISDGAPLYEQYF. In nucleotides, the CDR3 is TGTGCCATCAGTGACGGTGCCCCTCTATACGAGCAGTACTTC.

In its sample, this clonotype was seen many times. This chain links TRBV20-1 with TRBJ2-1; D is ambiguous. Germline V gene lookup returns CDR1 DFQATT and CDR2 SNEGSKA (reference sequence). Trimming stripped 5 bases from V and 4 bases from J, with 9 bases between. The CDR3 contains 12 residues. CDR3 region: CSALGLYNEQFF. The CDR3 bases are TGCAGTGCTCTAGGGTTATACAATGAGCAGTTCTTC.

This clonotype was observed at least ten times. An end of the junction does not agree with germline; a read error may underlie this. The chain recombines TRBV7-7 with TRBJ2-3; possible D gene TRBD1, 6 bases. From germline, CDR1 is SSHAT and CDR2 FNYEAQ (reference sequence). The CDR3 contains 13 residues. DNA for the CDR3: TGTGCTAGCAGCTTAGGGGCCGGACAGACCCAGAATTTT. Translation: CASSLGAGQTQNF.

In this sample, this clonotype turned up a few times. The J gene is TRBJ2-1, the V gene TRBV5-4, with 15 bases identical to TRBD2. Germline loops: CDR1 SGHNT, CDR2 YYREEE (reference sequence). Unmatched junction bases numbered 9, after V lost 3 bases and J lost 5 bases. The CDR3 consists of 18 residues. As DNA, the CDR3 is TGTGCCAGCAGCTCTCCTCCGGGACTAGCGGGGGGAAACAATGAGCAGTTCTTC. Protein product: CASSSPPGLAGGNNEQFF.